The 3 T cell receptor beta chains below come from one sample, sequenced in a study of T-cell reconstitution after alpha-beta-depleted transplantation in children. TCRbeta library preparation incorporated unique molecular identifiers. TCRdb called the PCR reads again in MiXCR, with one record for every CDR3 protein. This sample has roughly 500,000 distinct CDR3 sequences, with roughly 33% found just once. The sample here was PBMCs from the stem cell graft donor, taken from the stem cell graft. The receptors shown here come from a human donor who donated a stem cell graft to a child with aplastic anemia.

The CDR3 loop reads CSVRPRQGTYEQYF. The DNA for the CDR3 is TGCAGCGTTCGTCCGAGACAGGGCACCTACGAGCAGTACTTC. V is TRBV29-1 and J is TRBJ2-7; 7 bases are shared with TRBD1. CDR3 length: 14 amino acids. The V segment lost 5 bases and the J segment 2 bases; nucleotides outside the gene matches: 9. CDR1 is SQVTM, CDR2 ANQGSEA, per germline.

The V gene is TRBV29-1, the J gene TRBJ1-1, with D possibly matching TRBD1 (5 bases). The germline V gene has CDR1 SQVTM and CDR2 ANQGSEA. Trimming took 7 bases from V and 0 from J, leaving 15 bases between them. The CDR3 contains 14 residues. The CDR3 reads CSAGEGLVNTEAFF. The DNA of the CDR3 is TGCAGCGCGGGGGAGGGTTTGGTGAACACTGAAGCTTTCTTT.

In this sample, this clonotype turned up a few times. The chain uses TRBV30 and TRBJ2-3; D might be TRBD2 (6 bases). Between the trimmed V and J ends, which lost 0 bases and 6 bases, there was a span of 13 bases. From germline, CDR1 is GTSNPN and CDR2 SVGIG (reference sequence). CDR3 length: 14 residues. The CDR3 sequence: CAWSVGGYADTQYF. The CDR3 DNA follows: TGTGCCTGGAGTGTGGGGGGATACGCGGATACGCAGTATTTT. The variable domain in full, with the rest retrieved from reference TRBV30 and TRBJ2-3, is SQTIHQWPATLVQPVGSPLSLECTVEGTSNPNLYWYRQAAGRGLQLLFYSVGIGQISSEVPQNLSASRPQDRQFILSSKKLLLSDSGFYLCAWSVGGYADTQYFGPGTRLTVL.